Described below is a single TCR beta chain sequence and its context. These data come from a study of CD8 T cells in Susac syndrome. With random hexamers, reverse transcription was performed on roughly 0.5 to 1 ug of RNA. The immunoSEQ assay covered 54 Vbeta and 13 Jbeta segments for CDR3. TCRdb re-called the immunoSEQ multiplex PCR reads with MiXCR, one entry per CDR3 protein. This table holds 150,000 to 200,000 distinct CDR3 sequences, 85% to 95% found once. CDR3 size: 15 residues. TCR beta sequencing covered blood CD8+ and CD4+ T cells. TEMRA cells were enriched by FACS, while CD8+ and CD4+ T cells were obtained through a negative isolation that was performed magnetically.

The V and J genes are TRBV21-1 and TRBJ1-1; the tabulated D call, TRBD1, remains unverified against the DNA. TRBV21-1 is designated a pseudogene. Sequencing was carried out using CD4+ T cells from PBMCs. The clonotype originates from a human donor in good health. The CDR3 here is CASSKVRQMNTEAFF. Here the CDR3 DNA reads TGTGCCAGCAGCAAAGTACGACAGATGAACACTGAAGCTTTCTTT.